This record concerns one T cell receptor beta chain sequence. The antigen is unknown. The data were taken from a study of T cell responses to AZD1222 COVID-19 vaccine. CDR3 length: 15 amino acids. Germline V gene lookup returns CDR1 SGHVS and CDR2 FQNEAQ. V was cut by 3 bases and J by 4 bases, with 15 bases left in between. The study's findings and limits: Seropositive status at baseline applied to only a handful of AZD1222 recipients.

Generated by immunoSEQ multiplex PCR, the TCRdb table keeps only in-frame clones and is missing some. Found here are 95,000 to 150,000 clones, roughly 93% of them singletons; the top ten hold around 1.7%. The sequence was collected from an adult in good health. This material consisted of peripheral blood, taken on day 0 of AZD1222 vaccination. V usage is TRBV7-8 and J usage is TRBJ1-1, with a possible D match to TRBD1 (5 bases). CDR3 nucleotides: TGTGCCAGCAGCTTGAGGACACTGACTTTCACTGAAGCTTTCTTT. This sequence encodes CASSLRTLTFTEAFF.